These 15 T cell receptor beta chains came from one sample sequenced in a study of T cell repertoires in cytomegalovirus infection. TCRdb re-called the reads through MiXCR, storing one row per CDR3 protein. Among approximately 500,000 distinct CDR3 sequences listed, roughly 12% were seen once. The specimen sequenced was PBMCs. Source of these receptors: a human donor in good health (CMV status not recorded). Some clones in this sample may be carry-over from other donors' samples.

This clonotype was seen at least ten times. The V gene is TRBV11-2, the J gene TRBJ2-5; D ambiguous. Trimming took 5 bases from V and 5 from J, leaving 21 bases between them. Germline V lookup: CDR1 SGHAT, CDR2 FQNNGV. This CDR3 is built from 16 residues. The CDR3 DNA reads as TGTGCCAGCAGCCTAGGGTCAGGTGTATCCCGTGAGACCCAGTACTTC. Translation gives CASSLGSGVSRETQYF.

There are a few counts of this clonotype. The chain couples TRBV30 to TRBJ1-1, with TRBD1 as a possible D gene (5 bases). Trimming pared 1 base from V and 1 base from J, leaving 10 bases between. The CDR3 contains 14 residues. Germline V CDR1 and CDR2: GTSNPN, SVGIG (reference sequence). CDR3 sequence reads: CAWSDSGTNTEAFF. The CDR3 nucleotides read TGTGCCTGGAGTGATTCCGGGACGAACACTGAAGCTTTCTTT.

This clonotype showed up many times. The chain links TRBV7-8 to TRBJ2-1, with 8 bases lining up with TRBD2. CDR1 SGHVS and CDR2 FQNEAQ come from the germline V gene. This CDR3 comprises 17 residues. The V gene end was trimmed by 5 bases and the J gene end by 2 bases; junction bases not matched to a gene: 11. The CDR3, as DNA: TGTGCCAGCAGCCCGAGAAGCAGCGGGAGAGCCTACAATGAGCAGTTCTTC. It yields the protein CASSPRSSGRAYNEQFF.

Worth noting for this clonotype: This may arise from a read error, as a much more abundant clone is one base away. Likely a read error: the CDR3 ends without its conserved phenylalanine or tryptophan. The V and J genes are TRBV5-1 and TRBJ2-1; D is undetermined. The CDR3 runs to 12 residues. Per germline, CDR1 SGHRS and CDR2 YFSETQ. Trimming stripped 0 bases from V and 5 bases from J, with 3 bases between. CDR3 DNA: TGCGCCAGCAGCTTGGAAGACAATGAGCAGTTCTGC. Translated, it gives CASSLEDNEQFC.

In its sample, this clonotype was seen once. The chain is built from TRBV2 and TRBJ1-4; a possible D gene is TRBD1 (6 bases). The V end was cut by 4 bases, the J end by 14 bases, with 14 bases between. In germline, CDR1 is SNHLY, CDR2 FYNNEI. The CDR3 extends over 12 amino acids. The CDR3 loop reads CASSGGGAFLFF. For the CDR3, the DNA is TGTGCCAGCAGTGGCGGGGGCGCTTTCCTGTTTTTT.

This clonotype has just a few counts. The V gene is TRBV7-9, the J gene TRBJ2-3, with unresolved D. Trimming removed 1 base at V and 4 bases at J, with 6 bases between. The CDR3 runs 13 residues. The V gene's germline CDR1 is SEHNR and CDR2 FQNEAQ (reference sequence). CDR3 loop: CASSLGMADTQYF. DNA for the CDR3: TGTGCCAGCAGCTTAGGGATGGCAGATACGCAGTATTTT.

This clonotype was observed a few times. V and J are TRBV19 and TRBJ1-5; 9 nucleotides agree with TRBD1. V dropped 0 bases and J dropped 10; count of bases not matched to a gene: 10. Looked up from germline, CDR1 is LNHDA and CDR2 is SQIVND (reference sequence). The CDR3 spans 16 residues. The CDR3 sequence: CASSIDGGTGHTPQHF. Written as DNA, the CDR3 is TGTGCCAGTAGTATAGATGGGGGGACAGGGCATACTCCCCAGCATTTT.

This clonotype was picked up many times. The rearrangement joins TRBV5-1 to TRBJ2-1; no definite D call. Germline V gives CDR1 SGHRS, CDR2 YFSETQ. The CDR3 spans 16 residues. V was cut by 0 bases and J by 0 bases, with 10 bases left in between. The CDR3 reads CASSLGEGISYNEQFF. The CDR3 region has the DNA TGCGCCAGCAGCTTGGGAGAAGGAATCTCCTACAATGAGCAGTTCTTC. Full variable domain (rest looked up from reference TRBV5-1 and TRBJ2-1): KAGVTQTPRYLIKTRGQQVTLSCSPISGHRSVSWYQQTPGQGLQFLFEYFSETQRNKGNFPGRFSGRQFSNSRSEMNVSTLELGDSALYLCASSLGEGISYNEQFFGPGTRLTVL.

There are many counts of this clonotype. The V call is TRBV7-6, the J call TRBJ2-4, with D perhaps matching TRBD2 (6 bases). This CDR3 spans 14 amino acids. V lost 2 bases, J lost 8 bases, and 13 bases lay in between. Germline V gives CDR1 SGHVS, CDR2 FNYEAQ. Written as DNA, the CDR3 is TGTGCCAGCAGCTTAAACGGGGGAGGCGACATTCAGTACTTC. It translates to CASSLNGGGDIQYF. The full variable domain, in which reference TRBV7-6 and TRBJ2-4 provide the parts outside the CDR3, is GAGVSQSPRYKVTKRGQDVALRCDPISGHVSLYWYRQALGQGPEFLTYFNYEAQQDKSGLPNDRFSAERPEGSISTLTIQRTEQRDSAMYRCASSLNGGGDIQYFGAGTRLSVL.

This clonotype was counted at least ten times. This sequence joins TRBV7-3 and TRBJ2-1; no firm D call. Germline assignment: CDR1 SGHTA and CDR2 FQGTGA. The CDR3 sequence is 13 residues long. The V gene lost 1 base and the J gene lost 3 bases, with 4 bases spanning the gap. CDR3 sequence: CASSLNSYNEQFF. In nucleotides, the CDR3 is TGTGCCAGCAGCTTAAATAGCTACAATGAGCAGTTCTTC.

This clonotype was seen repeatedly, ten times or more. This rearrangement joins TRBV7-9 to TRBJ1-1; D unresolved. The germline V and J ends were trimmed by 5 bases and 4 bases, with 17 bases remaining between them. CDR3 length: 15 amino acids. From germline, CDR1 is SEHNR and CDR2 FQNEAQ (reference sequence). In nucleotides, the CDR3 is TGTGCCAGCAGCCCAGAGGGCGGCGGAGGCACTGAAGCTTTCTTT. It codes for CASSPEGGGGTEAFF.

This clonotype was counted ten times or more. The V call is TRBV28, the J call TRBJ1-4; possibly TRBD1 for D (5 bases). Looked up from germline, CDR1 is MDHEN and CDR2 is SYDVKM. Trimming pared 8 bases from V and 5 bases from J, leaving 24 bases between. The CDR3 has 17 amino acids. The DNA of the CDR3 is TGTGCCAGCCTGGGGGGGGGGATTGGGGTAGGAAATGAAAAACTGTTTTTT. Its translation: CASLGGGIGVGNEKLFF. The entire variable domain, with the rest obtained from reference TRBV28 and TRBJ1-4, is as follows: DVKVTQSSRYLVKRTGEKVFLECVQDMDHENMFWYRQDPGLGLRLIYFSYDVKMKEKGDIPEGYSVSREKKERFSLILESASTNQTSMYLCASLGGGIGVGNEKLFFGSGTQLSVL.

This clonotype was counted ten times or more. In DNA, the CDR3 is TGTGCCAGCAGCTTAGGTTACAGGGGATATAGCAATCAGCCCCAGCATTTT. As protein: CASSLGYRGYSNQPQHF. The chain links TRBV7-8 to TRBJ1-5; 7 positions match TRBD1. The CDR3 has 17 amino acids. The V gene end was trimmed by 1 base and the J gene end by 0 bases; junction bases not matched to a gene: 6. Germline V gene sequence: CDR1 SGHVS, CDR2 FQNEAQ. The full variable domain, completed using reference TRBV7-8 and TRBJ1-5, is GAGVSQSPRYKVAKRGQDVALRCDPISGHVSLFWYQQALGQGPEFLTYFQNEAQLDKSGLPSDRFFAERPEGSVSTLKIQRTQQEDSAVYLCASSLGYRGYSNQPQHFGDGTRLSIL.

The chain carries TRBV4-2 and TRBJ1-3; 11 nucleotides line up with TRBD1. The junction had 15 bases not matched to a gene; V was cut back by 1 base and J by 1 base. The CDR3 has 21 amino acids. Germline-derived CDR1 and CDR2 are LGHNA and YNFKEQ. CDR3 sequence: CASSQALRTGGPPDSGNTIYF. The CDR3 DNA follows: TGTGCCAGCAGCCAAGCATTGAGGACAGGGGGCCCTCCAGATTCTGGAAACACCATATATTTT.

A note on this clonotype: This may arise from a read error, as a much more abundant clone is one base away. The J gene is TRBJ2-5, the V gene TRBV28; D remains ambiguous. Germline-derived CDR1 and CDR2 are MDHEN and SYDVKM. The CDR3 contains 12 residues. Trimming stripped 3 bases from V and 9 bases from J, with 11 bases between. CDR3 coding DNA: TGTGCCAGCAGTTTCCCCAATTGGGCCCAGTACTTC. Residues: CASSFPNWAQYF.